The clone carrying this T cell receptor beta chain has only a few counts. The data belong to a study of control samples from healthy donors and cancer patients. After removal of 8 bases from V and 9 bases from J, the junction contained 13 bases not matched to a gene. The CDR3 sequence is 13 residues long. CDR1 SNHLY and CDR2 FYNNEI come from the germline V gene. Here immunoSEQ multiplex PCR was the method, and the copy in TCRdb shows in-frame clones only, minus some. The sample yields about 51,000 clones, over 70% seen once. This receptor was taken from a man between 65 and 85 years old in good health. Specimen: blood. This chain uses TRBV2 with TRBJ2-7; TRBD2 agrees at 7 bases. This CDR3 reads CASGTGGVSGQYF. CDR3 DNA sequence: TGTGCCAGCGGAACTGGGGGGGTTAGCGGGCAGTACTTC.